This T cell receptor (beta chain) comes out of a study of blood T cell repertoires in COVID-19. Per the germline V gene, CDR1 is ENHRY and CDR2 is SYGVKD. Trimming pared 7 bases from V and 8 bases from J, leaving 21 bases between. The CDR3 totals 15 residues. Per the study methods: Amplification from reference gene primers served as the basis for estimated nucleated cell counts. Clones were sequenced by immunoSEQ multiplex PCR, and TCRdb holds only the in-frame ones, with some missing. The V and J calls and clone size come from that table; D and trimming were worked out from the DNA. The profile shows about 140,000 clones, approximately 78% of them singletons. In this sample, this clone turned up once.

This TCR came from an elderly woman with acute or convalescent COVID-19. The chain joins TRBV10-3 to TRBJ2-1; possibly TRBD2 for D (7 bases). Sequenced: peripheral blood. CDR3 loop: CAIKELGGLIDEQFF. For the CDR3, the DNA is TGTGCCATCAAGGAGTTGGGGGGGCTTATTGATGAGCAGTTCTTC.